This T cell receptor beta chain emerged from a study of blood T cell repertoires in COVID-19 (dated by TCRdb to 2018 to 2021). Background for the entire study: Collaborator samples came from the United States, Italy and Spain and covered acute and convalescent phases of COVID-19. Where available, HLA class I and class II types were taken from metadata supplied by the sample provider and were not determined by assay-based typing. A de-identified subject ID, COVID-19 status, age in years and sex were almost always included in the sample metadata. The prospective study material was composed of cDNA or gDNA derived from T cells, B-cell-depleted T cells, or PBMCs. The dataset comprised deeply sampled blood TCRbeta repertoires from subjects exposed to, actively infected with, or recovered from COVID-19. The repertoires were made available in a free public database intended to serve as a resource for research on the immune response to SARS-CoV-2. The samples were drawn from two sources: the first 160 participants of the ongoing ImmuneRACE study, and 1,254 subjects contributed by 6 global collaborators.

Each collaborating institution followed its own protocols to collect whole blood in K2EDTA tubes. For TCRbeta analysis, collaborators shipped samples as frozen whole blood, isolated PBMCs, or DNA extracted from either of those sample types. The immunoSEQ Assay, a bias-controlled multiplex PCR, was used to amplify TCRbeta CDR3 regions from genomic DNA. Under the source paper's analysis protocol: The number of nucleated cells in each sample was estimated by amplification of reference gene primers within the assay. To quantify the absolute abundance of each unique TCRbeta CDR3 rearrangement, sequence reads were collapsed and filtered. For each sample, productive Simpson clonality was calculated as the square root of Simpson's diversity index across productive rearrangements. As stored in TCRdb, this immuneACCESS dataset retains in-frame rearrangements with V and J assigned. A fraction of the clones does not appear; measured against another copy, unresolved V genes explain less than half of the discrepancy, and the remainder lacks a known reason. V and J calls and clone size are as listed in that table; D and trimming were resolved from the DNA. For this sample the table gives 150,000 to 200,000 clones, of which less than 90% were detected only once. Together, the top ten hold about 3.9% of the sample.

On this clone: Its binding antigen is unknown. There are no base qualities to consult, and no much larger clone falls within one base.

The full study reports these points: The quantity of clinical and demographic metadata differed by source and by participant and was supplied without curation.

The germline V gene encodes CDR1 LGHDT and CDR2 YNNKEL (reference sequence). V is cut by 0 bases and J by 4 bases, and the space between the germline ends is 17 bases. Inclusive of the bounding cysteine and phenylalanine, the CDR3 is 17 residues long. The read is trimmed to its CDR3 DNA, 51 bases read in frame from base 1. The specimen sequenced was peripheral blood. The V and J genes are TRBV3-1 (or the pseudogene TRBV3-2) and TRBJ2-3; the D gene is possibly TRBD1, with 5 bases matching. The origin of this receptor is a woman in her sixties or seventies with acute or convalescent COVID-19. The CDR3 region has the sequence CASSQDRSADRSDTQYF. The DNA reads as follows: TGTGCCAGCAGCCAAGATCGTTCGGCTGACAGATCAGATACGCAGTATTTT.